A single sample gave rise to the 7 T cell receptor beta chains below, sequenced in a study of identifying expanded T cells in peripheral blood. Using immunoSEQ multiplex PCR, the repertoire was profiled, and TCRdb retains in-frame clones only, with some absent. The table shows about 90,000 clones, with roughly 88% occurring only once. The sample consisted of blood. The receptors here all came from a person aged 18 to 70 in good health.

The chain employs TRBV6-1 and TRBJ2-7; D gene unclear. CDR3 length equals 13 residues. CDR1 and CDR2 from the germline V gene are MNHNS and SASEGT. Trimming took 4 bases from V and 3 from J, leaving 10 bases between them. The CDR3 nucleotides read TGTGCCAGCAGTGGAGGTAGAATCTACGAGCAGTACTTC. Amino acid sequence: CASSGGRIYEQYF.

The chain is built from TRBV6-1 and TRBJ2-2; D is undetermined. The V end lost 3 bases, the J end lost 4 bases, and 3 bases lay between the germline ends. The CDR3 is 12 residues long. Germline V lookup: CDR1 MNHNS, CDR2 SASEGT. Here the CDR3 reads CASSDGTGELFF. CDR3 DNA sequence: TGTGCCAGCAGTGACGGCACCGGGGAGCTGTTTTTT.

The chain combines TRBV5-1 with TRBJ1-3; 7 nucleotides agree with TRBD1. The CDR3 has 14 amino acids. Germline-derived CDR1 and CDR2 are SGHRS and YFSETQ. V was pared by 3 bases and J by 3 bases, with 3 bases of the junction left unmatched. CDR3 nucleotide sequence: TGCGCCAGCAGCTCCGGGACAGTTGGAAACACCATATATTTT. Translating it yields CASSSGTVGNTIYF.

The chain has TRBV30 and TRBJ1-4; 11 bases line up with TRBD1. Germline CDR1 is GTSNPN and CDR2 is SVGIG (reference sequence). This CDR3 has 13 amino acids. V gave up 4 bases and J gave up 8 bases; unmatched junction bases: 3. CDR3 bases: TGTGCCTGGACCCGGGACAGGGGGGAAAAACTGTTTTTT. This encodes CAWTRDRGEKLFF.

The CDR3 nucleotides read TGTGCCAGCAGCACTGCTCCGGGACAGGGTTTGGCTAATGAAAAACTGTTTTTT. As protein: CASSTAPGQGLANEKLFF. The chain carries TRBV11-2 and TRBJ1-4, with 9 nucleotides matching TRBD1. The CDR3 covers 18 residues. V shed 5 bases and J 3 bases; nucleotides not matched to a gene: 13. Germline V CDR1 and CDR2: SGHAT, FQNNGV.

The rearrangement links TRBV27 to TRBJ1-1, with unresolved D. Trimming shortened V by 4 bases and J by 0 bases, and 6 bases separated the two germline ends. CDR3 length: 13 amino acids. Germline V gene data show CDR1 as MNHEY and CDR2 as SMNVEV (reference sequence). CDR3 amino acids: CASSSRMNTEAFF. The CDR3 DNA follows: TGTGCCAGCAGTTCAAGAATGAACACTGAAGCTTTCTTT.

The CDR3 sequence is CASSLDGIYGNQPQHF. DNA for the CDR3: TGCGCCAGCAGCTTGGATGGGATCTATGGCAATCAGCCCCAGCATTTT. The V gene is TRBV5-1, the J gene TRBJ1-5; D unclear. The CDR3 is 16 amino acids. V was trimmed by 0 bases and J by 2 bases, leaving 12 bases between them. Germline CDR1 SGHRS, CDR2 YFSETQ.